This T cell receptor beta chain emerged from a study of shared clonotypes between healthy human individuals. An assay was performed, and its level was deep. In replicate PCRs of unsorted PBMC, approximately 310 ng DNA, around 30,000 T cell genomes, was used. Repertoires were generated with immunoSEQ multiplex PCR, while TCRdb's copy carries only in-frame clones and drops some. The sample consists of around 530,000 clones, roughly four fifths of them appearing once. Germline-derived CDR1 and CDR2 are SQVTM and ANQGSEA. V lost 6 bases, J lost 6 bases, and 14 bases lay in between. This CDR3 spans 12 amino acids. Concerning this clone itself: The antigen remains unidentified.

Study observations and caveats: Blood was the only sampled material, and tissue repertoires likely differ. Clonotype sharing among donors was thought likely to change with sequencing depth.

The material sequenced was PBMCs. The clonotype originates from a woman in her thirties or forties in good health. Some clones in this sample may be carry-over from other donors' samples. The chain uses TRBV29-1 and TRBJ2-5; TRBD2 might be the D (6 bases). As DNA, the CDR3 is TGCAGCGTAGACGGGAGTGGCAAGACCCAGTACTTC. This sequence encodes CSVDGSGKTQYF.